This T cell receptor beta chain was captured in a study of beta chain features in type 1 diabetes. Study details: All samples combined gave around 98,000,000 sorted cells for examination. Study observations and caveats: It was not settled here whether HLA type affects TCRB rearrangement. There were fewer insertions and more deletions at the VDJ junctions of type 1 diabetes patients. Moderate yet significant TCRB CDR3 shortening was seen in Type 1 diabetes patients in all four CD4+ subsets.

On this clone: The antigen is undetermined.

Every bit of the isolated RNA underwent reverse transcription, so sequencing read expressed TCRB transcripts. The average read count of naive, central memory and regulatory T cell samples was about 3.57 million. Using immunoSEQ multiplex PCR, the repertoire was profiled, and TCRdb retains in-frame clones only, with some absent. The data show under 400,000 clones, 10% to 15% seen once. The germline V gene has CDR1 SNHLY and CDR2 FYNNEI. This CDR3 spans 11 amino acids. V lost 3 bases, J lost 11 bases, and 8 bases lay in between. V gene TRBV2 combines with J gene TRBJ2-1; D is ambiguous. This TCR was recovered from a woman between 18 and 30 years old with type 1 diabetes. The sequenced sample was naive CD4+ T cells from blood. Written as DNA, the CDR3 is TGTGCCAGCAGTGATTCCCTCCAGCAGTTCTTC. This sequence encodes CASSDSLQQFF. The full variable domain, completed using reference TRBV2 and TRBJ2-1, is EPEVTQTPSHQVTQMGQEVILRCVPISNHLYFYWYRQILGQKVEFLVSFYNNEISEKSEIFDDQFSVERPDGSNFTLKIRSTKLEDSAMYFCASSDSLQQFFGPGTRLTVL.